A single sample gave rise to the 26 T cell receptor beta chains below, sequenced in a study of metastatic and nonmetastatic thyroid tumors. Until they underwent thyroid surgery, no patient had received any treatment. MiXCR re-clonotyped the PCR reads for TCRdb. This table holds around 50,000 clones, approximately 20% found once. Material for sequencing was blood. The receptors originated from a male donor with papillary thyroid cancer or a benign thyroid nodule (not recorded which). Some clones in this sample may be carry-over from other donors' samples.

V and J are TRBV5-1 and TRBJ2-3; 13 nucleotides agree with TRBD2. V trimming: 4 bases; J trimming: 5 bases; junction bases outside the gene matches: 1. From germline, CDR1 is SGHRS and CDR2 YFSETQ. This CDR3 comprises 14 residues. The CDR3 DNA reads TGCGCCAGCAGCGGACTAGCGGGGGAAGATACGCAGTATTTT. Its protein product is CASSGLAGEDTQYF.

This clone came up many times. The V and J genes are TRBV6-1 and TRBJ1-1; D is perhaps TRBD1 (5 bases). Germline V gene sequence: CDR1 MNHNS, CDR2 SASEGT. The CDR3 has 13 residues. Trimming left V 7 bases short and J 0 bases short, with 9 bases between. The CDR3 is CASTGRMNTEAFF. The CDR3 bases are TGTGCCAGCACGGGACGGATGAACACTGAAGCTTTCTTT.

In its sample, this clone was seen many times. The CDR3 sequence: CASSYSDRVGNTIYF. The CDR3 bases are TGTGCCAGCAGCTATTCTGACAGGGTTGGAAACACCATATATTTT. The chain uses TRBV7-9 and TRBJ1-3, with 7 positions matching TRBD1. The CDR3 length is 15 residues. CDR1 SEHNR and CDR2 FQNEAQ come from the germline V gene (reference sequence). J was trimmed by 3 bases and V by 4 bases; bases with no gene match: 6.

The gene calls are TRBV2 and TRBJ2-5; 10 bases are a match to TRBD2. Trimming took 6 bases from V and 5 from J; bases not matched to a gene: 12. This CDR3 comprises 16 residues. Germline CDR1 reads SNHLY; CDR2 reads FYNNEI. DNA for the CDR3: TGTGCCAGCAGGGCGGGGGTAGCGGGGGGCGGGGAGACCCAGTACTTC. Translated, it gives CASRAGVAGGGETQYF.

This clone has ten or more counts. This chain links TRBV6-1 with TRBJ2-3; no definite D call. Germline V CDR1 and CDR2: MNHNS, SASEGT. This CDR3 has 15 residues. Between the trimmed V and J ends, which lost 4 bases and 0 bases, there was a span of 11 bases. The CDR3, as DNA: TGTGCCAGCAGTGCCAGGCGGAAAAGCACAGATACGCAGTATTTT. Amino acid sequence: CASSARRKSTDTQYF.

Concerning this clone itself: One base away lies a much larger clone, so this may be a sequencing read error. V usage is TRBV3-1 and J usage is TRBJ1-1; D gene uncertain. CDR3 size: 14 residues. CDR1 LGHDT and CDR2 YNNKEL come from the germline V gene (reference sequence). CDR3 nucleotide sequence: TGTTCCAGCAGCCAAGGCGGGGTGAACACTGAAGCTTTCTTT. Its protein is CSSSQGGVNTEAFF.

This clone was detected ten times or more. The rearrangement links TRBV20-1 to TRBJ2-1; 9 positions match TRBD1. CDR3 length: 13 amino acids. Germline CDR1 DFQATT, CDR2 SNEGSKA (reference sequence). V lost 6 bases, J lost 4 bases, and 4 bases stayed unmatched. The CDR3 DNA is TGCAGTGCAAGGGACAGGGTTTACAATGAGCAGTTCTTC. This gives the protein CSARDRVYNEQFF.

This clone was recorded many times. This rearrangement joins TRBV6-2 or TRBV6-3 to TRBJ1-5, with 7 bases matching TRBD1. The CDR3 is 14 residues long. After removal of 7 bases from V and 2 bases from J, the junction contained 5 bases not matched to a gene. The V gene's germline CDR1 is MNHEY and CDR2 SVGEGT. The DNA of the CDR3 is TGTGCCAGCACCTTAGACAGGGGCAATCAGCCCCAGCATTTT. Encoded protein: CASTLDRGNQPQHF.

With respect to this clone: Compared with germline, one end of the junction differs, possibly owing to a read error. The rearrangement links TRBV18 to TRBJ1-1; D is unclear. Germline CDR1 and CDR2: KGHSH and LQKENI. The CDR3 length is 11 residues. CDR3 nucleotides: TGTGCCGGCTCGCTAAACACTGAAGCTTTCTTT. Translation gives CAGSLNTEAFF.

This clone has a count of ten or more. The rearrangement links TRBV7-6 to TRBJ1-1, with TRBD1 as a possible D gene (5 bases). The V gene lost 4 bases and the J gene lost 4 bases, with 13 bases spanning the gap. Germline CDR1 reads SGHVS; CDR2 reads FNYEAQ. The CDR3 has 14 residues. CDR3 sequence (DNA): TGTGCCAGCAGCTGGGGGGGGGGATCCACTGAAGCTTTCTTT. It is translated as CASSWGGGSTEAFF.

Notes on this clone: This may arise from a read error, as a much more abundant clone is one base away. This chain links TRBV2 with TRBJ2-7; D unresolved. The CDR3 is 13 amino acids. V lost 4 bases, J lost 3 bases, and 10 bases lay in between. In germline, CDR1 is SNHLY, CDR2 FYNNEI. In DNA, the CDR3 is TGTGCCAGCAGTGGTCCCCGCAACTACGAGCAGTACTTC. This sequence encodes CASSGPRNYEQYF. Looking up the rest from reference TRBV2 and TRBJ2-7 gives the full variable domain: EPEVTQTPSHQVTQMGQEVILRCVPISNHLYFYWYRQILGQKVEFLVSFYNNEISEKSEIFDDQFSVERPDGSNFTLKIRSTKLEDSAMYFCASSGPRNYEQYFGPGTRLTVT.

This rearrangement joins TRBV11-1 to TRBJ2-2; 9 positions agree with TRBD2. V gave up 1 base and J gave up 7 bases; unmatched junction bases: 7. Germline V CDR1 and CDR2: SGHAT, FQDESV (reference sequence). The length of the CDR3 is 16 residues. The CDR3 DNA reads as TGTGCCAGCAGCTTAGGACTAGCGGTCTTAGGCGGGGAGCTGTTTTTT. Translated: CASSLGLAVLGGELFF.

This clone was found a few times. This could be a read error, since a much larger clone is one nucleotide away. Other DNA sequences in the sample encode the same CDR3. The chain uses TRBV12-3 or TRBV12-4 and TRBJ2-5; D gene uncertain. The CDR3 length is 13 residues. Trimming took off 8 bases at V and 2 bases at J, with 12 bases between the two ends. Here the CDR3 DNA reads TGTGCCAGCTCAGGTCTGCTTCAAGAGACCCAGTACTTC. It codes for CASSGLLQETQYF.

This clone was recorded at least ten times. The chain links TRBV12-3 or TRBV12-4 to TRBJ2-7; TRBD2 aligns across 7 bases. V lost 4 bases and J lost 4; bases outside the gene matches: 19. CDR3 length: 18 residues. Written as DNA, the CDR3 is TGTGCCAGCAGTTCCCTGAAAGGGCTAGCGGAGGCCCGATACGAGCAGTACTTC. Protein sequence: CASSSLKGLAEARYEQYF.

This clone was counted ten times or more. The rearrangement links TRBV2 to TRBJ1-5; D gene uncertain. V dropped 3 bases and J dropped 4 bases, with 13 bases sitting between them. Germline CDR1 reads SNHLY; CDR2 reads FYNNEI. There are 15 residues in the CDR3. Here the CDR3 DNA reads TGTGCCAGCAGTGAGTGGATGGGTGCTAATCAGCCCCAGCATTTT. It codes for CASSEWMGANQPQHF.

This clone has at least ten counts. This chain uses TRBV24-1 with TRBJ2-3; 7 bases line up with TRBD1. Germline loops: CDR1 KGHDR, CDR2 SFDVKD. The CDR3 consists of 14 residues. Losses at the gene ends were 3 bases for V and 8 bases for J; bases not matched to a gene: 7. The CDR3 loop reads CATSDLSGGFTQYF. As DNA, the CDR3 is TGTGCCACCAGTGATCTGTCAGGGGGATTTACGCAGTATTTT.

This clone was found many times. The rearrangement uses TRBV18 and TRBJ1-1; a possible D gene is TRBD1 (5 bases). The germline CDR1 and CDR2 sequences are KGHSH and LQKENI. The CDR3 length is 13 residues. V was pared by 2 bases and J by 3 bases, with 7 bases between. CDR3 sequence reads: CASSPTGDTEAFF. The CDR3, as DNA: TGTGCCAGCTCACCAACAGGTGACACTGAAGCTTTCTTT.

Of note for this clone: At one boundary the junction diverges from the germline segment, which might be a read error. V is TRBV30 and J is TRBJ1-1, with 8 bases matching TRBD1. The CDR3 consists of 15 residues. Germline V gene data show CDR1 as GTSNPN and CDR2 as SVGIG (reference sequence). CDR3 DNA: TGTGCCTGGAGTAGGGGACAGGCACCGAACACTAAAGCTTTCTTT. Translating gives CAWSRGQAPNTKAFF.

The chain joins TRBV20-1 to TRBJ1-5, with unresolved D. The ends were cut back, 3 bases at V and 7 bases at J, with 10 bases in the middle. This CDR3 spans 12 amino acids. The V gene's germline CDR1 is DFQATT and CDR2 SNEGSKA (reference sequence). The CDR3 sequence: CSASYGRQPQHF. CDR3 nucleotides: TGCAGTGCTAGCTATGGGCGACAGCCCCAGCATTTT.

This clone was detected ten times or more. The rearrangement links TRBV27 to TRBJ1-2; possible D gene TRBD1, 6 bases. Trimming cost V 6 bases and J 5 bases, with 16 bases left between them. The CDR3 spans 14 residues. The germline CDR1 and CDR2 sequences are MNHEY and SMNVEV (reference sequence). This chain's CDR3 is CASSRKSTGYGYTF. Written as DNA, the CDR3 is TGTGCCAGCAGCCGAAAAAGTACAGGGTATGGCTACACCTTC.

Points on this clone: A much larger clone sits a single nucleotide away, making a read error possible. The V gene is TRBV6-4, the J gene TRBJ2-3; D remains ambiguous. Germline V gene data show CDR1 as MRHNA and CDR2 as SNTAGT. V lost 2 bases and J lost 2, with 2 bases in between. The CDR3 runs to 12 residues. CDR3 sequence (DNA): TGTGCCAGCAGTGACGTCACAGATACGCAGTATTTT. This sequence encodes CASSDVTDTQYF.

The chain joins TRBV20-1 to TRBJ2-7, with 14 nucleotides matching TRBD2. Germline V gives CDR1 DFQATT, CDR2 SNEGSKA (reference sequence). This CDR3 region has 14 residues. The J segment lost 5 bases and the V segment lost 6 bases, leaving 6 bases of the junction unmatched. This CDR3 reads CSAQTSGRANEQYF. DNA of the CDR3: TGCAGTGCCCAGACTAGCGGGAGGGCGAACGAGCAGTACTTC.

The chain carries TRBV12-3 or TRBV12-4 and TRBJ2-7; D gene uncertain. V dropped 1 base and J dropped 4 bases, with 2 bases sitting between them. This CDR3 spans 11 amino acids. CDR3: CASSLEYEQYF. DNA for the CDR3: TGTGCCAGCAGTTTAGAGTACGAGCAGTACTTC.

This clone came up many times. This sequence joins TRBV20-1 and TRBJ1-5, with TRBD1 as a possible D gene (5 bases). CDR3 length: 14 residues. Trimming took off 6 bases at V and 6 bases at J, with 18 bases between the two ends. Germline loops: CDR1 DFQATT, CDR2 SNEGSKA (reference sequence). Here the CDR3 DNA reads TGCAGTGCCAGGGACCCGATAGATTCTCAGCCCCAGCATTTT. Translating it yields CSARDPIDSQPQHF.

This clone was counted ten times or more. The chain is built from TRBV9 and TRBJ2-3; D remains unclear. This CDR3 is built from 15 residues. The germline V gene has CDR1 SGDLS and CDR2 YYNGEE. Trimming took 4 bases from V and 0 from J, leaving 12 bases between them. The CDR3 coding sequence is TGTGCCAGCAGCCCCCCAGAACGGAGCACAGATACGCAGTATTTT. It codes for CASSPPERSTDTQYF. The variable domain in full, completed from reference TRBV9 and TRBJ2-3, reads DSGVTQTPKHLITATGQRVTLRCSPRSGDLSVYWYQQSLDQGLQFLIQYYNGEERAKGNILERFSAQQFPDLHSELNLSSLELGDSALYFCASSPPERSTDTQYFGPGTRLTVL.

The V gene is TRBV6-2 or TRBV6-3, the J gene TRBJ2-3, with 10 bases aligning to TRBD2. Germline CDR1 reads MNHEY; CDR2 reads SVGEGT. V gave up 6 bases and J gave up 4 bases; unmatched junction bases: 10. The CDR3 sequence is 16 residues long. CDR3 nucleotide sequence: TGTGCCAGCAGGCAAGCGGGGGGGCCATTATCAGATACGCAGTATTTT. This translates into CASRQAGGPLSDTQYF.